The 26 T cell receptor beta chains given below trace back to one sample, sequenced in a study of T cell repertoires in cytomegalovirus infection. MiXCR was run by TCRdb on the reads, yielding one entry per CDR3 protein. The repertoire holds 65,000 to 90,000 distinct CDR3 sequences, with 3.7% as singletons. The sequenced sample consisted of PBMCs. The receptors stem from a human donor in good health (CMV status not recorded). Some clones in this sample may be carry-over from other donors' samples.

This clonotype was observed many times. The CDR3 DNA reads as TGTGCCAGCAGTTACGGGTCAGATACGCAGTATTTT. It translates to CASSYGSDTQYF. The gene calls are TRBV6-2 or TRBV6-3 and TRBJ2-3; D unresolved. Trimming left V 2 bases short and J 4 bases short, with 4 bases between. This CDR3 spans 12 amino acids. Looked up from germline, CDR1 is MNHEY and CDR2 is SVGEGT.

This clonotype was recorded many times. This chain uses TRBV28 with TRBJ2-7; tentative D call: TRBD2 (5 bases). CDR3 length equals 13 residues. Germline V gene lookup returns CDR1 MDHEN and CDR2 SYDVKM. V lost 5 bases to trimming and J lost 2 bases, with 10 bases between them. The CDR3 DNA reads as TGTGCCAGCAGTCGGGCGGGCACCTACGAGCAGTACTTC. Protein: CASSRAGTYEQYF.

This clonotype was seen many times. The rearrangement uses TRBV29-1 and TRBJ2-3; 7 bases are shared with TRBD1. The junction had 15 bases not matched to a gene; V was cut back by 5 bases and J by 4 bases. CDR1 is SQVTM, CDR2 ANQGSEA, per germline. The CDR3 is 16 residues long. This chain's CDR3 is CSVQTGLYPGADTQYF. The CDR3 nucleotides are TGCAGCGTTCAGACAGGGTTGTACCCCGGCGCAGATACGCAGTATTTT.

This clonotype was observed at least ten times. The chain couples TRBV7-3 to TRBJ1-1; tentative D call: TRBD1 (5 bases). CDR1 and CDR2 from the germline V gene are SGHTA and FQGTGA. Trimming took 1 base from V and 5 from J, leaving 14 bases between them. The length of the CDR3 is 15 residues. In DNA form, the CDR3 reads TGTGCCAGCAGCTTAATGGGACCCCTGGGGACTGAAGCTTTCTTT. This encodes CASSLMGPLGTEAFF. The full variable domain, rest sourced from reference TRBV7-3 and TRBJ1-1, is GAGVSQTPSNKVTEKGKYVELRCDPISGHTALYWYRQSLGQGPEFLIYFQGTGAADDSGLPNDRFFAVRPEGSVSTLKIQRTERGDSAVYLCASSLMGPLGTEAFFGQGTRLTVV.

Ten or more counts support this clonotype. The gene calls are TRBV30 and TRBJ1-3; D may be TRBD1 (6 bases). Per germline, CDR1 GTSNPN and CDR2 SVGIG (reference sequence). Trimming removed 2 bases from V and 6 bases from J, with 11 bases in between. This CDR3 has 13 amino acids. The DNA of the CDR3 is TGTGCCTGGAGTTATAGGGGGGCAAACACCATATATTTT. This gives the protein CAWSYRGANTIYF.

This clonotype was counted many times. The CDR3 sequence is CASSPSGNQPQHF. As DNA, the CDR3 is TGTGCCAGCAGCCCATCGGGGAATCAGCCCCAGCATTTT. The chain combines TRBV5-5 with TRBJ1-5, with D unresolved. Trimming took off 4 bases at V and 4 bases at J, with 9 bases between the two ends. The CDR3 extends over 13 amino acids. Germline V gene data show CDR1 as SGHKS and CDR2 as YYEKEE (reference sequence).

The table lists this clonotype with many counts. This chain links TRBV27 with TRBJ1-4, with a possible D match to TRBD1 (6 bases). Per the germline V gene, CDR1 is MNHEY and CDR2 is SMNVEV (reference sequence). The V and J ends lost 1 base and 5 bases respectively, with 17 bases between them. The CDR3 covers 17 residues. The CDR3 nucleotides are TGTGCCAGCAGTTTATTGGCCCCCGGGACAAGGAATGAAAAACTGTTTTTT. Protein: CASSLLAPGTRNEKLFF.

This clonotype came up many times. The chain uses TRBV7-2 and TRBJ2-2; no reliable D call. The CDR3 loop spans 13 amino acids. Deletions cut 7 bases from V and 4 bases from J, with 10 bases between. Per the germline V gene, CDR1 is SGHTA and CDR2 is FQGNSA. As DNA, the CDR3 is TGTGCCAGCACCGATAGGGTCACCGGGGAGCTGTTTTTT. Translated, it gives CASTDRVTGELFF.

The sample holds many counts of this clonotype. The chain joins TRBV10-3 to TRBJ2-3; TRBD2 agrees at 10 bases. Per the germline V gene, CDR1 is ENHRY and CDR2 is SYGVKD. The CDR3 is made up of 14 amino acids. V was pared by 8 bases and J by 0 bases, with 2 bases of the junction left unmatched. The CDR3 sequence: CAIWTSGSTDTQYF. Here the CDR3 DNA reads TGTGCCATCTGGACTAGCGGAAGCACAGATACGCAGTATTTT.

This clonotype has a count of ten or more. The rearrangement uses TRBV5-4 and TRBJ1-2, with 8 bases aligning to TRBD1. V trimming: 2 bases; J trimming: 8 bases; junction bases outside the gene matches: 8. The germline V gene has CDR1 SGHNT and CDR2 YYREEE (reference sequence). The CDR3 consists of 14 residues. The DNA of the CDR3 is TGTGCCAGCAGCTTTTCACAGGGGGTTGGCGGCTACACCTTC. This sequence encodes CASSFSQGVGGYTF.

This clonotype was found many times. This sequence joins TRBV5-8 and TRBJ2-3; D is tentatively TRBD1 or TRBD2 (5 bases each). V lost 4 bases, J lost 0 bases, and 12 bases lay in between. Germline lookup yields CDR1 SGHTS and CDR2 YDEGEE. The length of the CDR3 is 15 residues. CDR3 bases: TGTGCCAGCAGCCTGCTCGGGGCTAGCACAGATACGCAGTATTTT. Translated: CASSLLGASTDTQYF.

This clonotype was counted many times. CDR3 residues: CASSPYTANQPQHF. The DNA for the CDR3 is TGTGCCAGCAGCCCGTATACAGCTAATCAGCCCCAGCATTTT. The rearrangement joins TRBV7-8 to TRBJ1-5; unclear D gene. The CDR3 runs 14 residues. The V gene's germline CDR1 is SGHVS and CDR2 FQNEAQ. Trimming cost V 5 bases and J 4 bases, with 12 bases left between them. The whole variable domain, remainder taken from reference TRBV7-8 and TRBJ1-5, is GAGVSQSPRYKVAKRGQDVALRCDPISGHVSLFWYQQALGQGPEFLTYFQNEAQLDKSGLPSDRFFAERPEGSVSTLKIQRTQQEDSAVYLCASSPYTANQPQHFGDGTRLSIL.

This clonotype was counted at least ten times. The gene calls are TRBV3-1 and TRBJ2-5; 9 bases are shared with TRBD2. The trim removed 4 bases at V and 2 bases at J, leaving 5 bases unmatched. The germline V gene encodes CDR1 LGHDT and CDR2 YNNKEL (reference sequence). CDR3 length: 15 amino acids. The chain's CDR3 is CASSLFLAGQETQYF. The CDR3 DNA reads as TGTGCCAGCAGCCTATTTCTAGCGGGGCAAGAGACCCAGTACTTC.

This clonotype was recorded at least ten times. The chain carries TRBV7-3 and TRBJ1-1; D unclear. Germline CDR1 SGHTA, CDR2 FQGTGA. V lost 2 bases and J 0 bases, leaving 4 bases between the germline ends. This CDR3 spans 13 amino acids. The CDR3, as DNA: TGTGCCAGCAGCTTATATTTGAACACTGAAGCTTTCTTT. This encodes CASSLYLNTEAFF.

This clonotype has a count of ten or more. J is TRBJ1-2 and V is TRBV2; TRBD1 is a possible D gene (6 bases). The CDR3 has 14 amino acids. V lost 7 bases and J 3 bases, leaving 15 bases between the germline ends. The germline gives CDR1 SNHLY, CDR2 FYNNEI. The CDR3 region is CASTLSGVDYGYTF. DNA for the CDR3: TGTGCCAGCACCCTGTCAGGGGTCGACTATGGCTACACCTTC.

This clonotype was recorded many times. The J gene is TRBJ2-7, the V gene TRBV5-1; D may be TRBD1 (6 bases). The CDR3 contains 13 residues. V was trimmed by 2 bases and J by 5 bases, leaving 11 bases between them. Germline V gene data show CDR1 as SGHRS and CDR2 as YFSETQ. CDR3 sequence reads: CASSFRGIHEQYF. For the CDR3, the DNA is TGCGCCAGCAGCTTCAGGGGTATCCACGAGCAGTACTTC.

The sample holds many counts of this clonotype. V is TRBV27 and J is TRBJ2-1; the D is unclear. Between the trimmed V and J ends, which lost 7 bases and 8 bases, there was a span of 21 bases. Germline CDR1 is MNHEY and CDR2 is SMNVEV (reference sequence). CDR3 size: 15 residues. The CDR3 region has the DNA TGTGCCAGCAACCCCGGCACACGACCTGGCGATGAGCAGTTCTTC. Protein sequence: CASNPGTRPGDEQFF.

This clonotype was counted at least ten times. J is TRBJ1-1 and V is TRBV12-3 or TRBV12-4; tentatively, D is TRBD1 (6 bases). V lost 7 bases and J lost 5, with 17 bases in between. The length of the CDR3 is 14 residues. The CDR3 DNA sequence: TGTGCCAGCAATCCCGGGGGCGGCCGGACTGAAGCTTTCTTT. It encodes CASNPGGGRTEAFF.

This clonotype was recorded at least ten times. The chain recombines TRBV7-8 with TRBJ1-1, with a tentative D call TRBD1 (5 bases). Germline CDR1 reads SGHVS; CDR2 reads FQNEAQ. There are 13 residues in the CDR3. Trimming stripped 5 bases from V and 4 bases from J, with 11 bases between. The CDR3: CASSRSGPTEAFF. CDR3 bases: TGTGCCAGCAGCCGCTCAGGGCCCACTGAAGCTTTCTTT. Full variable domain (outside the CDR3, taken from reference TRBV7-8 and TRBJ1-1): GAGVSQSPRYKVAKRGQDVALRCDPISGHVSLFWYQQALGQGPEFLTYFQNEAQLDKSGLPSDRFFAERPEGSVSTLKIQRTQQEDSAVYLCASSRSGPTEAFFGQGTRLTVV.

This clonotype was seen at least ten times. CDR3 protein: CASSPGAGTDHTDTQYF. As DNA, the CDR3 is TGTGCCAGCAGCCCCGGCGCGGGGACAGACCACACAGATACGCAGTATTTT. The V call is TRBV7-2, the J call TRBJ2-3; a possible D gene is TRBD1 (7 bases). The germline V gene has CDR1 SGHTA and CDR2 FQGNSA. The CDR3 loop spans 17 amino acids. The V end was cut by 5 bases, the J end by 2 bases, with 20 bases between.

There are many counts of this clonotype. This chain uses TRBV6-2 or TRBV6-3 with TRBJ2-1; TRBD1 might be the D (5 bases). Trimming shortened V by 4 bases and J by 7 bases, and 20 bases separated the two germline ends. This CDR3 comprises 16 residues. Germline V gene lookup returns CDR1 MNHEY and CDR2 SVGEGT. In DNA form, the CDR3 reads TGTGCCAGCAGTTTGAGGACGACAGTCGCACTGAATGAGCAGTTCTTC. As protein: CASSLRTTVALNEQFF.

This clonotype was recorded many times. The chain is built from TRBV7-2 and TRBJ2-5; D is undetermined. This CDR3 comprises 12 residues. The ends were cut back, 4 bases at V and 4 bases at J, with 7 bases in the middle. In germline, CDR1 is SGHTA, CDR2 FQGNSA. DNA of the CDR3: TGTGCCAGCAGCTCAGATTCAGAGACCCAGTACTTC. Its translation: CASSSDSETQYF.

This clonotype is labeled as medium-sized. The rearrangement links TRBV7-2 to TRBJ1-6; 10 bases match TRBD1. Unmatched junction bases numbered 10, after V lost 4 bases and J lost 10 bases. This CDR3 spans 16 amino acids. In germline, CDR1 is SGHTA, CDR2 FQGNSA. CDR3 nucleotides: TGTGCCAGCAGCTCACATGGGACAGGGGAAGGATCACCCCTCCACTTT. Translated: CASSSHGTGEGSPLHF.

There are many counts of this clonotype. The CDR3: CASGSGTVQETQYF. The DNA of the CDR3 is TGTGCCAGCGGTAGCGGGACGGTACAAGAGACCCAGTACTTC. The chain joins TRBV2 to TRBJ2-5, with TRBD2 matching over 8 bases. Losses at the gene ends were 8 bases for V and 2 bases for J; bases not matched to a gene: 7. The CDR3 extends over 14 amino acids. Germline CDR1 is SNHLY and CDR2 is FYNNEI.

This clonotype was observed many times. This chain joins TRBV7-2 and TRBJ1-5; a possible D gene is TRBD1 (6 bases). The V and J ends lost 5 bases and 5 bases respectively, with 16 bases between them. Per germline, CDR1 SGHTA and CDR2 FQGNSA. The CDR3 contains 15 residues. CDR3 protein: CASSLMWGADQPQHF. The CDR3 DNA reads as TGTGCCAGCAGCCTCATGTGGGGGGCAGATCAGCCCCAGCATTTT.

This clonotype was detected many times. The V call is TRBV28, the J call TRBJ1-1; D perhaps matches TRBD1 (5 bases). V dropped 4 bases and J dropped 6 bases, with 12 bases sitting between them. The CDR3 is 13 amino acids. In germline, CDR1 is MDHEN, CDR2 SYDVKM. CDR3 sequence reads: CASSYPQGPEAFF. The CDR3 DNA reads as TGTGCCAGCAGTTACCCTCAGGGTCCTGAAGCTTTCTTT.